These T cell receptor beta chains were read from a single sample in a study of blood T cell repertoires in COVID-19. TCRdb's table, derived via immunoSEQ multiplex PCR, lists solely in-frame clones and lacks some. The sample has about 61,000 clones, about 86% seen once. Material for sequencing was peripheral blood. The receptors were gathered from a woman older than 75 with active COVID-19. Both conserved end residues are part of each CDR3. D genes are given only for firm matches. Expanded clones are given a class, and other clones once, few, many or no size at all.

d_call	j_call	clone_size	v_call	cdr3_nt	cdr3_aa
-	TRBJ2-3	-	TRBV6-6	TGTGCCAGCAGGTCCGACTGGGATACGCAGTATTTT	CASRSDWDTQYF
-	TRBJ1-3	once	TRBV6-6	TGTGCCAGCAGTTACGGACAAAACCAAAACACCATATATTTT	CASSYGQNQNTIYF
TRBD1	TRBJ2-1	-	TRBV28	TGTGCCAGCAGGACAGGGAGAAATGAGCAGTTCTTC	CASRTGRNEQFF
-	TRBJ1-2	-	TRBV28	TGTGCCAGCAGTCACAGGGTTCTTTATGGCTACACCTTC	CASSHRVLYGYTF
TRBD2	TRBJ2-5	-	TRBV7-9	TGTGCCAGCAGCTTACCCCTAGCGGGGGGGGAGACCCAGTACTTC	CASSLPLAGGETQYF
TRBD2	TRBJ2-5	-	TRBV7-6	TGTGCCAGCAGCTTAGCAGGGCCAGCGGGGGGCCGGAAGGGGACCCAGTACTTC	CASSLAGPAGGRKGTQYF
TRBD2	TRBJ2-3	-	TRBV4-3	TGCGCCAGCAGCCGAGAGACTAGCGGGGGGGCAGGAGATACGCAGTATTTT	CASSRETSGGAGDTQYF
-	TRBJ2-7	-	TRBV18	TGTGCCAGCTCGGAAATGACAGCCGACTACGAGCAGTACTTC	CASSEMTADYEQYF
-	TRBJ2-7	-	TRBV2	TGTGCCAGCACCCGGGGGACGAACTACGAGCAGTACTTC	CASTRGTNYEQYF
-	TRBJ1-1	-	TRBV28	TGTGCCAGCAGTTTAACAGAGAACACTGAAGCTTTCTTT	CASSLTENTEAFF
TRBD2	TRBJ2-2	-	TRBV3-1/TRBV3-2	TGTGCCAGCAGTTTAGCGGGGGCCAACACCGGGGAGCTGTTTTTT	CASSLAGANTGELFF
-	TRBJ2-5	-	TRBV9	TGTCCCCGCCGCGCACGGGGTTGGGGGGGGGCGGGGGAGACCCAGTACTTC	CPRRARGWGGAGETQYF
-	TRBJ2-7	once	TRBV11-2	TGTGCCAGCAGCTTACGACGAGCAGGGCCGACCTACGAGCAGTACTTC	CASSLRRAGPTYEQYF
TRBD1	TRBJ2-5	-	TRBV5-4	TGTGCCAGCAGCTTGGCCACAGGGGAGAGGGAGACCCAGTACTTC	CASSLATGERETQYF
TRBD1	TRBJ2-7	-	TRBV5-4	TGTGCCAGCATGAAGACAGGGAGTAGCGAGCAGTACTTC	CASMKTGSSEQYF
TRBD2	TRBJ2-5	-	TRBV11-1	TGTGCCAGCAGCTCCCTTAGCGGGGCCGGGGAGACCCAGTACTTC	CASSSLSGAGETQYF
-	TRBJ2-5	-	TRBV9	TGTGCCAGCAGCGTAGATAGCGGTCTGGAGACCCAGTACTTC	CASSVDSGLETQYF
TRBD2	TRBJ2-7	-	TRBV7-8	TGTGCCAGCAGCTTAGCCTATCGGACTAGCGGGGGTAGCTACGAGCAGTACTTC	CASSLAYRTSGGSYEQYF
-	TRBJ2-2	-	TRBV6-5	TGTGCCAGCAGTTACGAGGAGGAGCTGTTTTTT	CASSYEEELFF
TRBD1	TRBJ1-4	-	TRBV5-1	TGCGCCAGCAGCTTGACAGGGGGGACTAATGAAAAACTGTTTTTT	CASSLTGGTNEKLFF
TRBD2	TRBJ2-5	-	TRBV12-5	TGTGCTAGTGCCCCGGGACTAGCGGGGGTGGGCCGAGAGACCCAGTACTTC	CASAPGLAGVGRETQYF
-	TRBJ2-7	-	TRBV7-9	TGTGCCAGCAGCTTTTCAGAATTATCCTACGAGCAGTACTTC	CASSFSELSYEQYF
-	TRBJ2-7	few	TRBV7-6	TGTGCCAGCAGCTTAGTTCCAGATTCCTACGAGCAGTACTTC	CASSLVPDSYEQYF
-	TRBJ1-2	-	TRBV29-1	TGCGCCCTGCGGGGAGGGCCGAACTATGGCTACACCTTC	CALRGGPNYGYTF
-	TRBJ2-1	-	TRBV2	TGTGCCAGCAACAGGGATCACTACAATGAGCAGTTCTTC	CASNRDHYNEQFF
-	TRBJ2-7	-	TRBV6-2/TRBV6-3	TGTGCCAGCAGTTACTCGTGGGTCGGGGGTCGCTCCTACGAGCAGTACTTC	CASSYSWVGGRSYEQYF
-	TRBJ2-7	-	TRBV2	TGTGCCAGCAGCAAGGAGATCTACGAGCAGTACTTC	CASSKEIYEQYF
TRBD2	TRBJ2-3	-	TRBV4-2	TGTGCCAGCAGCCAAGCAGGACTAGCGGGGGGCAGACTCCGCACAGATACGCAGTATTTT	CASSQAGLAGGRLRTDTQYF
-	TRBJ2-2	few	TRBV9	TGTGCCAGCAGCGTAGCGGGGGAGGAAACCGGGGAGCTGTTTTTT	CASSVAGEETGELFF
TRBD1	TRBJ2-1	-	TRBV11-2	TGTGCCAGCAGCCCAAGGGGGGAAGGAGGGACAGGTGAGCAGTTCTTC	CASSPRGEGGTGEQFF
-	TRBJ2-1	-	TRBV6-6	TGTGCCACCCGGAGCGGGCGAGTCGAGCAGTTCTTC	CATRSGRVEQFF